The rows below give T cell receptor beta chains drawn from one sample of a study of T cell repertoires in cytomegalovirus infection. TCRdb reprocessed the reads via MiXCR and lists one record per CDR3 protein. The table records about 830,000 distinct CDR3 sequences, approximately 29% of them present only once. No cognate antigen is known for these TCRs. Sequenced material: cultured CD8+ T cells from PBMCs, taken from culture after CMV antigen stimulation. All receptors come from a human donor in good health (CMV status not recorded). Some clones in this sample may be carry-over from other donors' samples. The conserved cysteine and the conserved F or W are not part of the CDR3 here. A D gene is named only where the DNA matches it firmly.

D | J | V | CDR3
- | TRBJ2-7 | TRBV7-2 | ASSPPDRPYEQY
- | TRBJ1-1 | TRBV10-3 | AISESTLTEAF
- | TRBJ1-2 | TRBV7-2 | AFSGKLDRMSYGYT
TRBD1 | TRBJ2-3 | TRBV14 | ASSQRGQGLLELDTQY
TRBD1 | TRBJ2-7 | TRBV6-6 | ASRDRGPYEQY
TRBD1 | TRBJ1-1 | TRBV28 | ASYRTGLGTEAF
- | TRBJ1-1 | TRBV6-1 | ARQGTEAF
- | TRBJ2-1 | TRBV6-5 | ASSRARTASYNEQF
TRBD1 | TRBJ1-1 | TRBV2 | ASRVGQGRFVNTEAF
- | TRBJ1-6 | TRBV7-2 | ASTPDPYNSPLH
- | TRBJ2-1 | TRBV5-4 | ASSPLTPGNEQF
- | TRBJ1-2 | TRBV7-9 | ASSWGTGYT
- | TRBJ1-1 | TRBV12-3/TRBV12-4 | ASSFPQGPTSQAF
- | TRBJ1-1 | TRBV20-1 | SAKLEPNTEAF
- | TRBJ2-1 | TRBV11-2 | ASTHWATRSYNEQF
- | TRBJ1-4 | TRBV12-3/TRBV12-4 | ASSRGVWEKLF
TRBD2 | TRBJ2-5 | TRBV7-2 | ASTERLGGGQETQY
- | TRBJ2-5 | TRBV29-1 | SVVDRWETQY
- | TRBJ1-2 | TRBV6-6 | ASSYSGEDYGYT
- | TRBJ1-2 | TRBV4-1 | ASSQGTSDYGYT
- | TRBJ2-5 | TRBV6-2/TRBV6-3 | ASSYWVYEETQY
- | TRBJ1-4 | TRBV7-6 | ASSLAGGNNEKLF
- | TRBJ2-7 | TRBV27 | AGSLWGRDYEQY
- | TRBJ1-1 | TRBV19 | ASSITGSGTEAF
- | TRBJ1-2 | TRBV29-1 | SATPTDSYGYT
- | TRBJ1-1 | TRBV11-3 | ASSRDPGLEAF
TRBD1 | TRBJ2-4 | TRBV7-2 | ASSLLDRVSKNIQY
TRBD1 | TRBJ2-1 | TRBV7-9 | ASSPKGQYSYNEQF
- | TRBJ2-3 | TRBV7-9 | ASSPWERNTDTQY
- | TRBJ2-1 | TRBV7-8 | ASSRVGTPNEQF
- | TRBJ2-2 | TRBV2 | ASMGEGTGELF
- | TRBJ2-5 | TRBV7-6 | ASREGGAQQGTQY
- | TRBJ2-4 | TRBV7-9 | ASSSSGKLAKNIQY
- | TRBJ1-2 | TRBV19 | ASSIKGRSGYT
TRBD2 | TRBJ2-1 | TRBV4-2 | ASSQDLAGGPGYNEQF
TRBD1 | TRBJ2-3 | TRBV14 | ASSRYRGDTQY
- | TRBJ2-1 | TRBV6-6 | ASSYLDLAEGWGSYNEQF
TRBD1 | TRBJ1-2 | TRBV29-1 | NVPGQSYGYT
TRBD2 | TRBJ2-3 | TRBV12-3/TRBV12-4 | ASSSHGGGAFGDTQY
TRBD1 | TRBJ1-2 | TRBV20-1 | SASKDRAYGYT
- | TRBJ1-3 | TRBV7-2 | ASSSGRTTDGYSGNTIY
TRBD2 | TRBJ2-5 | TRBV7-2 | ASSRGGAEGTQY